These 16 T cell receptor beta chains were sequenced from one sample in a study of preoperative IRX-2 immunotherapy in early breast cancer. Treatment described: preoperative locoregional IRX-2 cytokine immunotherapy. Here immunoSEQ multiplex PCR was the method, and the copy in TCRdb shows in-frame clones only, minus some. There are around 60,000 clones in the sample; roughly 94% occur only once, and roughly 1.5% lies in the top ten. The specimen was collected from a patient treated with IRX-2 immunotherapy. The receptors were gathered from a human donor with breast cancer.

This chain links TRBV11-2 with TRBJ2-3, with D unclear. V lost 0 bases to trimming and J lost 2 bases, with 18 bases between them. CDR3 length: 18 amino acids. Germline V gene sequence: CDR1 SGHAT, CDR2 FQNNGV. CDR3 loop: CASSLEGRAASYTDTQYF. CDR3 nucleotide sequence: TGTGCCAGCAGCTTAGAAGGTCGCGCGGCGAGCTACACAGATACGCAGTATTTT.

The chain employs TRBV28 and TRBJ1-2; 7 bases line up with TRBD1. Germline V gene sequence: CDR1 MDHEN, CDR2 SYDVKM. This CDR3 has 13 amino acids. V gave up 7 bases and J gave up 4 bases; unmatched junction bases: 6. CDR3 in amino acids: CASTQGQLYGYTF. CDR3 DNA sequence: TGTGCCAGCACCCAGGGACAGCTCTATGGCTACACCTTC.

J is TRBJ1-4 and V is TRBV11-2; D is undetermined. The germline CDR1 and CDR2 sequences are SGHAT and FQNNGV. The CDR3 sequence is 13 residues long. Trimming took off 1 base at V and 12 bases at J, with 12 bases between the two ends. The CDR3 sequence: CASSLGIPGELFF. CDR3 sequence (DNA): TGTGCCAGCAGCTTAGGCATTCCAGGCGAACTGTTTTTT.

The chain is built from TRBV19 and TRBJ1-2, with TRBD1 identical over 7 bases. Germline CDR1 LNHDA, CDR2 SQIVND (reference sequence). V lost 5 bases and J lost 2; bases outside the gene matches: 8. This CDR3 comprises 15 residues. Here the CDR3 DNA reads TGTGCCAGTAGTGGCTGGGACAGCAGGAACTATGGCTACACCTTC. Its protein is CASSGWDSRNYGYTF.

The chain combines TRBV6-5 with TRBJ2-7, with TRBD2 matching 7 bases. The CDR3 consists of 14 residues. V gave up 2 bases and J gave up 7 bases; unmatched junction bases: 8. CDR1 MNHEY and CDR2 SVGAGI come from the germline V gene. CDR3 amino acids: CASSYLSGGREQYF. The CDR3 nucleotides are TGTGCCAGCAGTTACCTCTCGGGAGGTCGGGAGCAGTACTTC.

This chain connects TRBV18 to TRBJ2-5; no clear D gene. V lost 1 base and J 5 bases, leaving 11 bases between the germline ends. The CDR3 contains 14 residues. Germline V CDR1 and CDR2: KGHSH, LQKENI. The CDR3 bases are TGTGCCAGCTCACCACGACCGGATGGGGAGACCCAGTACTTC. Translated: CASSPRPDGETQYF.

The gene calls are TRBV5-1 and TRBJ2-7, with a possible D match to TRBD2 (6 bases). The CDR3 contains 15 residues. Germline V gene data show CDR1 as SGHRS and CDR2 as YFSETQ. V shed 4 bases and J shed 0 bases, with 14 bases lying between them. The CDR3 spells CASSPNSGSSYEQYF. The DNA of the CDR3 is TGCGCCAGCAGCCCCAATAGCGGAAGCTCCTACGAGCAGTACTTC.

V is TRBV4-2 and J is TRBJ2-7; 12 bases agree with TRBD2. After removal of 6 bases from V and 5 bases from J, the junction contained 11 bases not matched to a gene. CDR1 and CDR2 (germline): LGHNA, YNFKEQ. The CDR3 extends over 16 amino acids. The CDR3 loop is CASRPSGGARADEQYF. The DNA for the CDR3 is TGTGCCAGCAGACCTAGCGGGGGGGCGAGAGCGGACGAGCAGTACTTC.

The V and J genes are TRBV29-1 and TRBJ2-2; perhaps TRBD2 as D (6 bases). The V end was cut by 5 bases, the J end by 4 bases, with 14 bases between. The germline CDR1 and CDR2 sequences are SQVTM and ANQGSEA. The CDR3 is 14 residues long. CDR3: CSVSPSGSTGELFF. The CDR3 region has the DNA TGCAGCGTTAGTCCATCCGGGAGCACCGGGGAGCTGTTTTTT.

V is TRBV30 and J is TRBJ1-2; D is perhaps TRBD1 (5 bases). The V end lost 3 bases, the J end lost 8 bases, and 16 bases lay between the germline ends. The CDR3 extends over 13 amino acids. Germline CDR1 reads GTSNPN; CDR2 reads SVGIG (reference sequence). CDR3 coding DNA: TGTGCCTGGAGCCTCCGTCAGGGTAGGGGCTACACCTTC. Amino acids: CAWSLRQGRGYTF.

This chain connects TRBV5-1 to TRBJ2-2; perhaps D is TRBD1 or TRBD2 (5 bases each). CDR3 length: 17 amino acids. V lost 1 base to trimming and J lost 0 bases, with 13 bases between them. Germline CDR1 is SGHRS and CDR2 is YFSETQ. CDR3 bases: TGCGCCAGCAGCTTGAGGGGAGTGGGCCCGAACACCGGGGAGCTGTTTTTT. It codes for CASSLRGVGPNTGELFF.

This clone occurred once. J is TRBJ1-6 and V is TRBV14, with TRBD1 matching over 7 bases. Trimming cost V 1 base and J 10 bases; bases outside gene matches: 7. The CDR3 is 15 amino acids. Germline CDR1 and CDR2: SGHDN and FVKESK. For the CDR3, the DNA is TGTGCCAGCAGCCAAGGGGGACAGCCACGATCACCCCTCCACTTT. This sequence encodes CASSQGGQPRSPLHF.

This clone appeared a single time. This chain joins TRBV7-2 and TRBJ2-1; possibly TRBD1 for D (5 bases). The V and J ends lost 5 bases and 7 bases respectively, with 15 bases between them. The CDR3 has 14 amino acids. Germline assignment: CDR1 SGHTA and CDR2 FQGNSA. The CDR3 spells CASSLPGRTNEQFF. CDR3 sequence (DNA): TGTGCCAGCAGCCTACCAGGCAGGACAAATGAGCAGTTCTTC.

The chain combines TRBV28 with TRBJ2-5, with 9 bases fitting TRBD2. The CDR3 has 15 residues. Germline V gene data show CDR1 as MDHEN and CDR2 as SYDVKM. V lost 3 bases to trimming and J lost 5 bases; unmatched junction nucleotides: 7. The DNA for the CDR3 is TGTGCCAGCAGTTTGTTAGCGGGAGCGGTGGAGACCCAGTACTTC. Residues: CASSLLAGAVETQYF.

The rearrangement joins TRBV5-6 to TRBJ2-7; D call uncertain. The CDR3 contains 11 residues. Trimming stripped 2 bases from V and 8 bases from J, with 8 bases between. Germline V gives CDR1 SGHDT, CDR2 YYEEEE. The CDR3 here is CASSLGKKQYF. The CDR3 DNA is TGTGCCAGCAGCTTAGGGAAGAAGCAGTACTTC.

This rearrangement joins TRBV9 to TRBJ1-3; tentative D call: TRBD1 (6 bases). Trimming took 4 bases from V and 0 from J, leaving 11 bases between them. The germline V gene encodes CDR1 SGDLS and CDR2 YYNGEE. CDR3 size: 15 residues. In nucleotides, the CDR3 is TGTGCCAGCAGCAGCAGGGGAAGCTCTGGAAACACCATATATTTT. Translated, it gives CASSSRGSSGNTIYF.